Following are 20 T cell receptor beta chains from one sample sequenced in a study of vaccination effects on CD4 cells after COVID-19. Sequencing was preceded by expansion of antigen-specific CD4+ T cells with viral peptide pools in the ViraFEST assay. Having been cultured for 10 days, the cells underwent CD4+ T cell isolation. Infection with SARS-CoV-2 occurred in the person between March and December 2020, and PCR confirmed it. Two-dose BNT162b2 or mRNA-1273 vaccination was given to participants. Which antigens these TCRs recognize remains unknown. Produced via immunoSEQ multiplex PCR; TCRdb's table is partial and in-frame only. The data contain under 15,000 clones, around two thirds of them singletons. The source material was CD4+ T cells from PBMCs cultured with HCoV-NL63 spike peptides, sampled after COVID-19 vaccination. Source of these receptors: a human donor who had a prior SARS-CoV-2 infection.

V and J are TRBV7-3 and TRBJ2-5; no clear D. The CDR3 extends over 12 amino acids. Trimming left V 3 bases short and J 4 bases short, with 6 bases between. Germline CDR1 is SGHTA and CDR2 is FQGTGA. The CDR3 loop reads CASSFRGETQYF. The CDR3 DNA follows: TGTGCCAGCAGCTTCAGAGGAGAGACCCAGTACTTC.

This clone was counted only a few times. The chain employs TRBV6-1 and TRBJ2-7; 7 bases line up with TRBD1. Germline V gene lookup returns CDR1 MNHNS and CDR2 SASEGT. This CDR3 region has 19 residues. After removal of 4 bases from V and 2 bases from J, the junction contained 20 bases not matched to a gene. Written as DNA, the CDR3 is TGTGCCAGCAGTGGGCTGGGACAGCTGGCACCCTCTTTTACCTACGAGCAGTACTTC. This encodes CASSGLGQLAPSFTYEQYF.

The chain is built from TRBV5-1 and TRBJ2-1; a possible D gene is TRBD2 (6 bases). The V end was cut by 1 base, the J end by 0 bases, with 8 bases between. The CDR3 covers 15 residues. CDR1 is SGHRS, CDR2 YFSETQ, per germline. The CDR3 reads CASSLIGGSYNEQFF. As DNA, the CDR3 is TGCGCCAGCAGCTTGATCGGGGGCTCCTACAATGAGCAGTTCTTC.

This clone turned up a few times. CDR3 bases: TGTGCCAGCAGTCTAAGGGGGCTCGGTTCACCCCTCCACTTT. Protein sequence: CASSLRGLGSPLHF. The chain employs TRBV2 and TRBJ1-6; 7 bases agree with TRBD1. J gave up 9 bases and V 5 bases, and 7 bases lay outside the gene matches. Germline loops: CDR1 SNHLY, CDR2 FYNNEI. CDR3 length: 14 residues.

The chain links TRBV7-2 to TRBJ1-4; D is uncertain. V lost 5 bases and J 7 bases, leaving 17 bases between the germline ends. CDR1 is SGHTA and CDR2 is FQGNSA in the germline V gene. The CDR3 is 15 residues long. The CDR3 DNA reads as TGTGCCAGCAGCCCCGGCCCCTCCTCTCCTGAAAAACTGTTTTTT. It translates to CASSPGPSSPEKLFF. The full variable domain, rest sourced from reference TRBV7-2 and TRBJ1-4, is GAGVSQSPSNKVTEKGKDVELRCDPISGHTALYWYRQSLGQGLEFLIYFQGNSAPDKSGLPSDRFSAERTGGSVSTLTIQRTQQEDSAVYLCASSPGPSSPEKLFFGSGTQLSVL.

This rearrangement joins TRBV5-5 to TRBJ1-5; perhaps TRBD1 as D (5 bases). V shed 4 bases and J shed 4 bases, with 12 bases lying between them. The CDR3 length is 14 residues. Germline values: CDR1 SGHKS, CDR2 YYEKEE (reference sequence). CDR3 sequence (DNA): TGTGCCAGCAGCCCGGGCGGGGGAAATCAGCCCCAGCATTTT. Protein product: CASSPGGGNQPQHF.

This chain uses TRBV6-6 with TRBJ2-5, with TRBD1 matching over 10 bases. CDR3 length: 15 residues. Germline lookup yields CDR1 MNHNY and CDR2 SVGAGI (reference sequence). The ends lost 3 bases at V and 3 bases at J; junction bases unmatched: 4. This chain's CDR3 is CASSYPGQGKETQYF. The CDR3 nucleotides read TGTGCCAGCAGTTATCCGGGACAGGGGAAAGAGACCCAGTACTTC.

The V gene is TRBV3-1 (or the pseudogene TRBV3-2), the J gene TRBJ2-5, with D tentatively TRBD1 (5 bases). Trimming cost V 6 bases and J 1 base, with 9 bases left between them. This CDR3 contains 13 residues. Germline V gene data show CDR1 as LGHDT and CDR2 as YNNKEL (reference sequence). The CDR3 DNA reads TGTGCCAGCAGTCACAGGACCCAAGAGACCCAGTACTTC. Translated: CASSHRTQETQYF.

The chain couples TRBV5-5 to TRBJ2-1, with a possible D match to TRBD2 (7 bases). This CDR3 is built from 16 residues. V was pared by 3 bases and J by 8 bases, with 21 bases between. Germline assignment: CDR1 SGHKS and CDR2 YYEKEE (reference sequence). The CDR3 DNA follows: TGTGCCAGCAGCTCACCATGGGGGGGCGGGTCCTATGAGCAGTTCTTC. Its translation is CASSSPWGGGSYEQFF.

This chain connects TRBV19 to TRBJ1-5, with 7 bases fitting TRBD1. Germline CDR1 reads LNHDA; CDR2 reads SQIVND (reference sequence). The junction had 4 bases not matched to a gene; V was cut back by 0 bases and J by 2 bases. The CDR3 runs 16 residues. The CDR3 DNA reads as TGTGCCAGTAGTATAGATACAGGGGAGGGCAATCAGCCCCAGCATTTT. As protein: CASSIDTGEGNQPQHF.

This CDR3 reads CASSQRVATNEKLFF. The CDR3 coding sequence is TGCGCCAGCAGCCAACGGGTTGCAACTAATGAAAAACTGTTTTTT. The rearrangement links TRBV4-3 to TRBJ1-4; the D is unclear. This CDR3 spans 15 amino acids. The germline V gene has CDR1 LGHNA and CDR2 YSLEER. Trimming took 2 bases from V and 0 from J, leaving 7 bases between them.

The V and J genes are TRBV7-3 and TRBJ2-2; D is perhaps TRBD2 (5 bases). The V end lost 0 bases, the J end lost 4 bases, and 21 bases lay between the germline ends. The CDR3 sequence is 19 residues long. CDR1 SGHTA and CDR2 FQGTGA come from the germline V gene. In DNA form, the CDR3 reads TGTGCCAGCAGCTTAACGACTTATGGCACCCTCGGAGGCACCGGGGAGCTGTTTTTT. Protein product: CASSLTTYGTLGGTGELFF.

The chain has TRBV5-5 and TRBJ2-5; D may be TRBD1 (5 bases). The CDR3 is 13 residues long. V lost 4 bases and J lost 5, with 12 bases in between. CDR1 is SGHKS and CDR2 is YYEKEE in the germline V gene (reference sequence). CDR3 residues: CASSRTYWETQYF. CDR3 DNA: TGTGCCAGCAGCCGGACATACTGGGAGACCCAGTACTTC.

The V and J genes are TRBV2 and TRBJ2-1; 8 bases match TRBD2. V gave up 5 bases and J gave up 0 bases; unmatched junction bases: 12. This CDR3 region has 18 residues. Per the germline V gene, CDR1 is SNHLY and CDR2 is FYNNEI. The CDR3 coding sequence is TGTGCCAGCAGTCCACTTTCCGGGAGGGCCTCCTCCTACAATGAGCAGTTCTTC. Amino acids: CASSPLSGRASSYNEQFF.

This clone was recorded a few times. V and J are TRBV19 and TRBJ1-2; 7 nucleotides match TRBD1. This CDR3 region has 14 residues. V lost 5 bases and J lost 5; bases outside the gene matches: 8. Germline V gene data show CDR1 as LNHDA and CDR2 as SQIVND (reference sequence). CDR3: CASSVPGRGYGYTF. DNA for the CDR3: TGTGCCAGTAGTGTGCCCGGCAGGGGGTATGGCTACACCTTC.

This chain joins TRBV7-9 and TRBJ1-2; 7 bases match TRBD1. There are 14 residues in the CDR3. V shed 5 bases, J shed 8 bases, and the junction held 11 bases outside the gene matches. From germline, CDR1 is SEHNR and CDR2 FQNEAQ (reference sequence). The chain's CDR3 is CASSKTTGVWGYTF. CDR3 bases: TGTGCCAGCAGCAAAACAACAGGGGTTTGGGGCTACACCTTC.

The J gene is TRBJ2-1, the V gene TRBV5-1, with TRBD2 matching 13 bases. There are 17 residues in the CDR3. The germline gives CDR1 SGHRS, CDR2 YFSETQ. With 4 bases clipped from V and 4 bases from J, the junction kept 8 bases outside the gene matches. CDR3: CASSLGLAGTWYNEQFF. For the CDR3, the DNA is TGCGCCAGCAGCCTGGGACTAGCGGGGACCTGGTACAATGAGCAGTTCTTC.

The chain recombines TRBV29-1 with TRBJ1-3; no clear D. Trimming left V 6 bases short and J 3 bases short, with 15 bases between. The CDR3 totals 14 residues. CDR1 and CDR2 (germline): SQVTM, ANQGSEA. The CDR3 coding sequence is TGCAGCGTCCCTCATACGGGTGATGGAAACACCATATATTTT. Translated, it gives CSVPHTGDGNTIYF.

V is TRBV15 and J is TRBJ1-2; no clear D gene. Germline V lookup: CDR1 LNHNV, CDR2 YYDKDF (reference sequence). V lost 1 base, J lost 5 bases, and 5 bases lay in between. CDR3 length: 12 amino acids. The CDR3 DNA reads as TGTGCCACCAGCAGAGGCAGTTATGGCTACACCTTC. This translates into CATSRGSYGYTF. The full variable domain, completed using reference TRBV15 and TRBJ1-2, is DAMVIQNPRYQVTQFGKPVTLSCSQTLNHNVMYWYQQKSSQAPKLLFHYYDKDFNNEADTPDNFQSRRPNTSFCFLDIRSPGLGDTAMYLCATSRGSYGYTFGSGTRLTVV.

This clone came up a few times. The V and J genes are TRBV9 and TRBJ1-6; D not resolved. V lost 4 bases to trimming and J lost 5 bases, with 7 bases between them. Germline CDR1 and CDR2: SGDLS and YYNGEE. The CDR3 runs 13 residues. CDR3 DNA sequence: TGTGCCAGCAGCCCCCATCATAATTCACCCCTCCACTTT. It is translated as CASSPHHNSPLHF.